This TCR beta chain was sequenced during a study of cytomegalovirus exposure and HLA in healthy donors (dated by TCRdb to about 2017). As for the study more broadly: In an earlier analysis of under 600 of the donors, 276 Gb of sequence data and approximately 120 million unique TCR beta sequences from about 190 million T cells were reported. To decide whether each TCR beta V gene segment behaved as functional or pseudogenic, an earlier analysis of over 500 of the donors relied on high-throughput TCR beta sequencing. Both class I and class II loci were covered by HLA typing, at four-digit resolution. Because of strong linkage in the cohort, five DR-DQ haplotypes were treated as single units for association and clustering. In the later analysis, no new phenotypic data were used to find candidate immune exposures; instead, reliance was placed on TCR beta sequences and their occurrence across donors. The number of typed donors differed by locus: roughly 620-640 for A, B, C, DRB1 and DQB1; approximately 540 for DQA1; 606 for DPA1; and some 470 for DPB1. Across approximately 400 genotyped donors of the cohort, an average of about 240,000 unique TCR beta nucleotide sequences per donor were sequenced, and around 20% of those sequences were non-productive. Genome-wide SNP genotypes for about 65% of the 666 donors were used in a later genetic analysis, which treated that subset as a discovery cohort. All discovery cohort repertoires had been generated using a single sequencing platform. To predict cytomegalovirus infection status, the study brought together high-throughput TCR immunosequencing, statistical association of individual TCRs with disease status, and machine learning. The study was designed to test whether signatures of past pathogen exposure could be identified by cataloging public T cell receptors. An early release covering roughly 640 HLA-typed donors comprised approximately 290 gigabases of sequencing data and tens of millions of unique TCR sequences. Along with the approximately 700-subject first cohort, a separate validation cohort of about 110 different subjects was used. Of the roughly 410 genotyped donors, 75% to 85% were placed in the genetic ancestry cluster associated with self-reported Caucasian donors. Alongside the repertoire data, information on donor age, sex, ethnicity and CMV serostatus was compiled. The study profiled the T cell repertoires of under 700 subjects by immunosequencing and related them to cytomegalovirus serostatus. A later analysis re-analyzed previously published TCR beta repertoires from about 730 donors and added high-resolution HLA genotyping to study TCR occurrence patterns. Here is what the overall study found, with its caveats: According to a later analysis, TCR association rates differed among HLA loci, with DRB1 alleles showing the most associated TCRs and HLA-C alleles showing the fewest. The authors suggested that the approach could potentially be generalized to other disease states and immunological phenotypes. Linkage disequilibrium might explain the correlated functional status among segregating V segments, but an unknown experimental factor could not be excluded. For the cohort, immune exposure information was limited to CMV serostatus. In a later genetic analysis, fewer N-insertions in productive TCRs were reported among donors in an Asian-associated ancestry cluster than the roughly 700-donor mean. The classifier was reported to diagnose cytomegalovirus status with high specificity and sensitivity in both the original cohort and the validation cohort. A later analysis found that most CMV-associated TCR beta chains appeared HLA-restricted, with HLA associations seemingly driven largely by CMV exposure. Because HLA typing was missing for some donors at each locus, association tests included only the typed subset. While some public TCRs were present in many individuals, most TCR sequences turned up only very rarely across donors. Because the 87-base-pair reads could not distinguish some IMGT-functional V segments, including TRBV6-2 and TRBV6-3, those segments were excluded. A further reported finding was that TCR beta sequences accurately predicted the HLA-A and HLA-B alleles for most subjects in the first cohort. In a later analysis, HLA-associated TCR beta chains were found to be more clonally expanded and to have lower generation probabilities than equally common non-associated chains. Presence/absence analyses assumed roughly uniform sequencing depth across donors, an assumption that may not hold. In an earlier analysis of approximately 590 of the donors, most TCR beta V segments appeared in productive rearrangements about 87% or about 30% of the time, broadly matching IMGT annotations. A few of the identified cytomegalovirus-associated TCR beta chains were confirmed in vitro to be specific for cytomegalovirus antigens. In a later analysis, several top co-occurrence clusters were reported to appear linked to parvovirus B19, influenza, CMV and Epstein-Barr virus. The study gave a list of under 200 TCR beta chains associated with cytomegalovirus. A cluster of highly shared sequence variants was judged likely to be a technical artifact of the sequencing pipeline. Because counts were too low, seventeen rarely observed V segments, including chromosome 9 orphons, were excluded from the earlier analysis of roughly 580 of the donors. In this cohort, only TCR beta chains were sequenced, and detectable features were limited by the absence of alpha or paired-chain data. When HLA alleles, especially DR and DQ, strongly co-occurred, attributing TCR associations to individual alleles was difficult. V-gene and J-gene trimming of TCR beta chains was associated with a missense DCLRE1C variant in a later genetic analysis, and the association was replicated in an independent cohort. In a later analysis, 16,951 TCR beta sequences were associated with specific HLA alleles at a false discovery rate of 0.05.

As to this clone: Its antigen remains undetermined.

Libraries were built with the immunoSEQ multiplex PCR assay. For the multiplex PCR, a mixture combining 60 forward primers for TCR Vbeta segments and 13 reverse primers for TCR Jbeta segments was used. A multiplex PCR assay on genomic DNA amplified the CDR3 region of rearranged TCR beta genes. The amplified TCR beta libraries were sequenced on the Illumina HiSeq System as 87-base-pair reads. On the authors' methods: A later analysis tallied around 87 million unique TCR beta chains across the 700 or so repertoires, and approximately 12 million of those chains were shared by two or more donors. To remove PCR and sequencing errors, raw reads were error-corrected and collapsed into unique sequences using a nearest-neighbor algorithm that merged closely related sequences. To assign V, D and J gene segments, CDR3 sequences were aligned to IMGT reference sequences. Each retained sequence needed at least a six-nucleotide match to both a V gene segment and a J gene segment. A rearrangement counted as productive if the CDR3 had no stop codons and remained in frame with V and J, and every other rearrangement counted as non-productive. CDR3 was defined according to IMGT convention as the region running from the second conserved V-encoded cysteine to the conserved J-encoded phenylalanine. The earlier analysis of roughly 590 of the donors excluded sequences that lacked an unambiguous match to a single V gene segment. An earlier analysis of over 450 of the donors classified V segments as functional when productive rearrangements were above 56.7% and as segregating when the standard deviation between donors was above 5%. A statistical classification framework was built to diagnose cytomegalovirus status from the catalog of TCR beta chain sequences. V and J gene assignment, in a later analysis, came from comparing TCR nucleotide sequences with IMGT/GENE-DB human TR gene sequences. The TCRdist pipeline was used in a later analysis to assign CDR3 sequences and most-parsimonious VDJ recombination scenarios. In a later analysis, each TCR beta chain was defined by its CDR3 amino acid sequence together with its V-gene family, and reads lacking a unique V-gene family were excluded. In a later analysis, 500 to 700 highly shared, low-generation-probability nucleotide sequences were removed to address suspected cross-contamination and a sequencing artifact. In a later analysis, a clonal expansion index for each public chain was calculated from normalized within-repertoire ranks of inferred template counts. In a later analysis, generation probabilities were computed with a VDJ recombination model fitted to out-of-frame rearrangements, and the resulting probabilities were checked against IGoR. A later analysis scored TCR-TCR, TCR-HLA and TCR-CMV co-occurrence with hypergeometric tests, applying a repertoire-size bias correction to TCR pairs. A later analysis estimated false discovery rates by permuting HLA or CMV assignments 20 times. In a later analysis, co-occurring TCRs were grouped using DBSCAN, and TCRdist sequence similarity was added for clustering within HLA-allele-positive subsets. Repertoires with fewer than 30,000 or more than 120,000 public chains, plus five repertoires with anomalous nucleotide sharing, were excluded from co-occurrence clustering. In its TCRdb copy, this immuneACCESS table keeps in-frame sequences only and misses some clones. Where compared with another copy, unresolved V genes explain less than half of these, and the others have no known cause. V and J calls and clone size come straight from that table; D and trimming were deduced from the DNA. This sample's table contains 35,000 to 50,000 clones. The ten biggest clones cover over 3% of the sample.

In total, approximately 690 healthy bone marrow donors made up the cohort. At the time of sampling, every cohort member was nominally healthy, though immune exposures that went unrecorded were likely present. The donor was CMV seropositive and was included in the group of approximately 310 seropositive cohort members. Every donor gave a peripheral blood sample, and the peripheral blood mononuclear cells from that sample were used for TCR beta sequencing. Genomic DNA extraction from the blood cell samples was performed with the Qiagen DNeasy Blood Extraction Kit. CDR1 and CDR2, per the germline V gene, are SGDLS and YYNGEE. Including cysteine and phenylalanine, the CDR3 has 12 amino acids. The only DNA kept is the CDR3, 36 bases in frame from the first base. The trim is 4 bases for V and 3 bases for J, with a gap of 6 bases between the germline ends.

Source material: PBMCs. The sequence derives from a woman in her 30s in good health and CMV-seropositive. The chain employs TRBV9 and TRBJ2-3, with the D gene not clear enough to name. The CDR3 region: CASSTATDTQYF. In nucleotide form, the sequence is TGTGCCAGCAGCACAGCTACAGATACGCAGTATTTT.